Listed below are T cell receptor beta chains from one sample, sequenced in a study of blood T cell repertoires in COVID-19. Sequenced by immunoSEQ multiplex PCR; TCRdb stores in-frame clones only, minus some. The sample has about 65,000 clones; 70% to 85% are singletons. Sequenced: peripheral blood. These receptors all come from a human donor in a cohort sampled during active COVID-19. Both conserved end residues are part of each CDR3.

v_gene	j_gene	CDR3aa
TRBV10-3	TRBJ1-4	CATRQPLYEKLFF
TRBV2	TRBJ1-1	CASSEENGDEAFF
TRBV19	TRBJ2-3	CASSSQGGTDTQYF
TRBV6-5	TRBJ2-3	CASSPGQGQADTQYF
TRBV7-8	TRBJ1-1	CASSSEWGDTEAFF
TRBV18	TRBJ2-3	CASSPRRATSPGTDTQYF
TRBV19	TRBJ1-2	CASSIGRDYYGYTF
TRBV12-3/TRBV12-4	TRBJ1-3	CASGSGNTIYF
TRBV30	TRBJ1-4	CAWSWAGEKLFF
TRBV7-9	TRBJ1-1	CASSLGGLDTEAFF
TRBV10-3	TRBJ1-3	CATTGQGITYGNTIYF
TRBV3-1/TRBV3-2	TRBJ2-1	CASSDGTSGGFLHNEQFF
TRBV4-1	TRBJ1-5	CASSRWSGDQPQHF
TRBV5-1	TRBJ2-7	CASSSRGPSYEQYF
TRBV29-1	TRBJ2-3	CSVNPGIWGDTQYF
TRBV5-4	TRBJ2-5	CASSDLSGGRGETQYF
TRBV2	TRBJ1-5	CASRTSNQPQHF
TRBV18	TRBJ2-2	CASSPREGTGELFF
TRBV30	TRBJ1-6	CAWMGTTNSPLHF
TRBV9	TRBJ2-7	CASSVGTGGFYEQYF
TRBV2	TRBJ1-1	CASRGIGLGNTEAFF
TRBV13	TRBJ2-2	CASSSGLAGGPVNTGELFF